Listed here are 30 T cell receptor beta chains from one sample, sequenced in a study of blood T cell repertoires in COVID-19. Only in-frame clones appear in the TCRdb table, and some are missing; sequencing was by immunoSEQ multiplex PCR. This sample has roughly 200,000 clones, with roughly 89% found just once. Input material: PBMCs or T cells enriched from blood (not recorded which). These receptors were taken from a woman between 25 and 40 years old with acute COVID-19.

The chain links TRBV19 to TRBJ1-2, with 7 bases identical to TRBD1. The germline V gene encodes CDR1 LNHDA and CDR2 SQIVND (reference sequence). This CDR3 comprises 15 residues. Trimming took 5 bases from V and 0 from J; bases not matched to a gene: 6. Here the CDR3 reads CASSLPGTANYGYTF. For the CDR3, the DNA is TGTGCCAGTAGTCTCCCGGGGACAGCTAACTATGGCTACACCTTC.

V is TRBV5-1 and J is TRBJ1-1; 8 bases fit TRBD1. Germline loops: CDR1 SGHRS, CDR2 YFSETQ. Losses at the gene ends were 4 bases for V and 5 bases for J; bases not matched to a gene: 7. There are 14 residues in the CDR3. The CDR3 sequence is CASSRQGALTEAFF. CDR3 nucleotides: TGCGCCAGCAGCCGGCAGGGGGCATTGACTGAAGCTTTCTTT.

J is TRBJ1-1 and V is TRBV5-6; 7 bases match TRBD1. The CDR3 contains 15 residues. The V and J ends lost 4 bases and 4 bases, in that order; junction bases with no gene match: 10. The germline V gene encodes CDR1 SGHDT and CDR2 YYEEEE. The CDR3 coding sequence is TGTGCCAGCAGCCGGATGAACAGGGGAGCCACTGAAGCTTTCTTT. Translation: CASSRMNRGATEAFF.

DNA for the CDR3: TGCAGCGCAACCCCGGGGCAGGGGTCCATCTGGTACAATGAGCAGTTCTTC. Translation gives CSATPGQGSIWYNEQFF. V gene TRBV29-1 combines with J gene TRBJ2-1; possible D gene TRBD1, 6 bases. In germline, CDR1 is SQVTM, CDR2 ANQGSEA. With 7 bases removed from V and 4 bases from J, the gap between germline ends came to 26 bases. This CDR3 has 17 residues.

The rearrangement links TRBV3-1 (or the pseudogene TRBV3-2) to TRBJ2-3; D is undetermined. The V end lost 0 bases, the J end lost 4 bases, and 8 bases lay between the germline ends. CDR1 LGHDT and CDR2 YNNKEL come from the germline V gene (reference sequence). This CDR3 comprises 14 residues. In DNA form, the CDR3 reads TGTGCCAGCAGCCAAGATACAATTTCAGATACGCAGTATTTT. Protein product: CASSQDTISDTQYF.

The chain employs TRBV5-4 and TRBJ1-2; possible D gene TRBD1, 6 bases. The V end was cut by 5 bases, the J end by 2 bases, with 16 bases between. CDR3 size: 15 residues. Germline V gene data show CDR1 as SGHNT and CDR2 as YYREEE (reference sequence). CDR3 amino acids: CASSTTGLGNYGYTF. CDR3 bases: TGTGCCAGCAGTACAACAGGGCTGGGAAACTATGGCTACACCTTC.

This chain links TRBV5-1 with TRBJ1-2, with D unresolved. The CDR3 contains 14 residues. Germline lookup yields CDR1 SGHRS and CDR2 YFSETQ. V was cut by 0 bases and J by 2 bases, with 8 bases left in between. CDR3 DNA: TGCGCCAGCAGCTTGGCCGTACAGAACTATGGCTACACCTTC. Its protein product is CASSLAVQNYGYTF. The full variable domain, with the rest looked up from reference TRBV5-1 and TRBJ1-2, is KAGVTQTPRYLIKTRGQQVTLSCSPISGHRSVSWYQQTPGQGLQFLFEYFSETQRNKGNFPGRFSGRQFSNSRSEMNVSTLELGDSALYLCASSLAVQNYGYTFGSGTRLTVV.

This clone was picked up one time. The V gene is TRBV7-2, the J gene TRBJ1-2, with TRBD1 matching 8 bases. The CDR3 spans 14 residues. V gave up 5 bases and J gave up 7 bases; unmatched junction bases: 9. Germline CDR1 is SGHTA and CDR2 is FQGNSA. CDR3 sequence reads: CASSPQTGGSGYTF. The CDR3 DNA sequence: TGTGCCAGCAGCCCACAAACAGGGGGGAGTGGCTACACCTTC.

The chain links TRBV19 to TRBJ1-3; D uncertain. The V end lost 5 bases, the J end lost 0 bases, and 17 bases lay between the germline ends. Germline CDR1 reads LNHDA; CDR2 reads SQIVND (reference sequence). The CDR3 runs 17 residues. CDR3 in DNA: TGTGCCAGTAGTCTGTCTAGTCGGCCCTACTCTGGAAACACCATATATTTT. As protein: CASSLSSRPYSGNTIYF.

This clone was counted once. The rearrangement uses TRBV18 and TRBJ1-6; TRBD1 matches 9 bases. Germline V gives CDR1 KGHSH, CDR2 LQKENI. J gave up 7 bases and V 0 bases, and 13 bases lay outside the gene matches. CDR3 length: 19 residues. The CDR3 sequence is CASSPPIRRTGDLNSPLHF. In DNA, the CDR3 is TGTGCCAGCTCACCACCAATCCGTAGGACAGGGGATCTCAATTCACCCCTCCACTTT.

This sequence joins TRBV6-2 or TRBV6-3 and TRBJ2-5, with 9 bases fitting TRBD1. The CDR3 has 14 residues. Per germline, CDR1 MNHEY and CDR2 SVGEGT. V shed 4 bases and J 4 bases; nucleotides not matched to a gene: 4. CDR3 protein: CASSFGTGRETQYF. CDR3 sequence (DNA): TGTGCCAGCAGTTTTGGGACAGGGCGAGAGACCCAGTACTTC.

The chain combines TRBV4-3 with TRBJ1-2; D might be TRBD1 (6 bases). CDR1 is LGHNA and CDR2 is YSLEER in the germline V gene. This CDR3 has 14 amino acids. Trimming left V 0 bases short and J 3 bases short, with 8 bases between. This CDR3 reads CASSQDRGHYGYTF. CDR3 in DNA: TGCGCCAGCAGCCAAGACAGGGGCCACTATGGCTACACCTTC.

This clone was observed once. The chain recombines TRBV15 with TRBJ2-1; 8 bases agree with TRBD1. The CDR3 spans 15 residues. The ends lost 0 bases at V and 8 bases at J; junction bases unmatched: 6. Germline V CDR1 and CDR2: LNHNV, YYDKDF (reference sequence). The chain's CDR3 is CATSRDWQGADEQFF. The DNA for the CDR3 is TGTGCCACCAGCAGAGATTGGCAGGGGGCCGATGAGCAGTTCTTC.

The table lists this clone with many counts. The chain carries TRBV6-4 and TRBJ2-3; 9 nucleotides match TRBD1. The V gene's germline CDR1 is MRHNA and CDR2 SNTAGT. The CDR3 has 15 residues. V shed 0 bases and J 4 bases; nucleotides not matched to a gene: 2. In DNA form, the CDR3 reads TGTGCCAGCAGTGACTCGACAGGGGGGGCAGATACGCAGTATTTT. The encoded protein is CASSDSTGGADTQYF.

J is TRBJ1-6 and V is TRBV2, with 7 bases that match TRBD1. CDR1 is SNHLY, CDR2 FYNNEI, per germline. The CDR3 sequence is 18 residues long. With V trimmed by 0 bases and J by 4 bases, 9 bases remained unmatched. In DNA, the CDR3 is TGTGCCAGCAGTGAAGCGCTTCGAGGGGGCGGGTATAATTCACCCCTCCACTTT. This sequence encodes CASSEALRGGGYNSPLHF. The whole variable domain, remainder taken from reference TRBV2 and TRBJ1-6, is EPEVTQTPSHQVTQMGQEVILRCVPISNHLYFYWYRQILGQKVEFLVSFYNNEISEKSEIFDDQFSVERPDGSNFTLKIRSTKLEDSAMYFCASSEALRGGGYNSPLHFGNGTRLTVT.

This chain joins TRBV6-5 and TRBJ2-5; unclear D gene. Germline values: CDR1 MNHEY, CDR2 SVGAGI. The CDR3 length is 12 residues. Deletions cut 6 bases from V and 8 bases from J, with 13 bases between. The CDR3 spells CASSDIPHTQYF. The CDR3 DNA follows: TGTGCCAGCAGCGACATTCCCCACACCCAGTACTTC.

The V call is TRBV6-6, the J call TRBJ1-6, with D unresolved. This CDR3 spans 14 amino acids. The V gene lost 2 bases and the J gene lost 10 bases, with 12 bases spanning the gap. Germline loops: CDR1 MNHNY, CDR2 SVGAGI (reference sequence). CDR3 sequence reads: CASSYAPLGSPLHF. The CDR3 nucleotides read TGTGCCAGCAGTTACGCGCCCCTAGGCTCACCCCTCCACTTT.

The rearrangement uses TRBV2 and TRBJ2-7, with unresolved D. Between the trimmed V and J ends, which lost 7 bases and 5 bases, there was a span of 12 bases. This CDR3 has 12 amino acids. The germline CDR1 and CDR2 sequences are SNHLY and FYNNEI. CDR3 protein: CASNTPPDEQYF. The CDR3 DNA reads TGTGCCAGCAACACACCGCCTGACGAGCAGTACTTC. The complete variable domain, with remaining parts taken from reference TRBV2 and TRBJ2-7, reads EPEVTQTPSHQVTQMGQEVILRCVPISNHLYFYWYRQILGQKVEFLVSFYNNEISEKSEIFDDQFSVERPDGSNFTLKIRSTKLEDSAMYFCASNTPPDEQYFGPGTRLTVT.

This clone was recorded only once. V and J are TRBV3-1 (or the pseudogene TRBV3-2) and TRBJ2-7, with 7 bases that match TRBD2. Trimming cost V 4 bases and J 1 base; bases outside gene matches: 4. This CDR3 comprises 14 residues. Germline CDR1 LGHDT, CDR2 YNNKEL (reference sequence). In DNA, the CDR3 is TGTGCCAGCAGCCTAAACGGGGGGTCCTACGAGCAGTACTTC. This gives the protein CASSLNGGSYEQYF.

The chain joins TRBV9 to TRBJ2-2; 7 bases align to TRBD2. The V gene end was trimmed by 8 bases and the J gene end by 4 bases; junction bases not matched to a gene: 11. The CDR3 is 15 amino acids. Per the germline V gene, CDR1 is SGDLS and CDR2 is YYNGEE. CDR3: CASGPGGLFTGELFF. CDR3 DNA: TGTGCCAGTGGGCCGGGGGGACTATTCACCGGGGAGCTGTTTTTT.

The rearrangement links TRBV7-9 to TRBJ2-5; D call uncertain. Trimming pared 1 base from V and 4 bases from J, leaving 7 bases between. CDR1 is SEHNR, CDR2 FQNEAQ, per germline (reference sequence). The CDR3 spans 13 residues. The CDR3 DNA reads TGTGCCAGCAGCTTAGAGAGAGGAGAGACCCAGTACTTC. It yields the protein CASSLERGETQYF. The variable domain in full, completed from reference TRBV7-9 and TRBJ2-5, reads DTGVSQNPRHKITKRGQNVTFRCDPISEHNRLYWYRQTLGQGPEFLTYFQNEAQLEKSRLLSDRFSAERPKGSFSTLEIQRTEQGDSAMYLCASSLERGETQYFGPGTRLLVL.

This clone turned up a few times. The CDR3 DNA reads as TGTGCCATCAGTGAGTCCCGGGAAAAACTGTTTTTT. Translating gives CAISESREKLFF. V is TRBV10-3 and J is TRBJ1-4; D is unresolved. Germline V gene sequence: CDR1 ENHRY, CDR2 SYGVKD. Trimming removed 0 bases from V and 8 bases from J, with 4 bases in between. The CDR3 contains 12 residues.

The rearrangement links TRBV28 to TRBJ2-7; possibly TRBD1 for D (5 bases). This CDR3 contains 16 residues. With 1 base removed from V and 1 base from J, the gap between germline ends came to 14 bases. Germline V gives CDR1 MDHEN, CDR2 SYDVKM. As DNA, the CDR3 is TGTGCCAGCAGTTTATACGACAGCGTTCTTTCCTACGAGCAGTACTTC. Encoded protein: CASSLYDSVLSYEQYF.

The rearrangement joins TRBV11-2 to TRBJ1-5; D ambiguous. The CDR3 covers 15 residues. The ends were cut back, 1 base at V and 0 bases at J, with 7 bases in the middle. The germline V gene has CDR1 SGHAT and CDR2 FQNNGV. CDR3 protein: CASSLGDYSNQPQHF. CDR3 sequence (DNA): TGTGCCAGCAGCTTAGGAGATTATAGCAATCAGCCCCAGCATTTT.

Here the CDR3 reads CASSSNGDRVAEAFF. CDR3 DNA sequence: TGTGCCAGCAGTTCCAATGGTGACAGGGTAGCTGAAGCTTTCTTT. The chain has TRBV6-6 and TRBJ1-1; TRBD1 agrees at 7 bases. The CDR3 loop spans 15 amino acids. The V and J ends lost 4 bases and 6 bases, in that order; junction bases with no gene match: 11. Germline CDR1 MNHNY, CDR2 SVGAGI (reference sequence).

This rearrangement joins TRBV19 to TRBJ2-5; TRBD1 agrees at 8 bases. V lost 3 bases and J lost 0; bases outside the gene matches: 3. This CDR3 is 15 amino acids long. Germline assignment: CDR1 LNHDA and CDR2 SQIVND (reference sequence). CDR3 sequence: CASSIGQGDQETQYF. CDR3 in DNA: TGTGCCAGTAGTATCGGACAGGGTGACCAAGAGACCCAGTACTTC.

The genes are TRBV7-9 and TRBJ1-4; the D gene is possibly TRBD1 (5 bases). The germline CDR1 and CDR2 sequences are SEHNR and FQNEAQ (reference sequence). The CDR3 sequence is 14 residues long. V dropped 5 bases and J dropped 8 bases, with 15 bases sitting between them. The CDR3 DNA is TGTGCCAGCAGCCCGCCTAGGGGCCCGGAAAAACTGTTTTTT. Translation: CASSPPRGPEKLFF.

The rearrangement links TRBV19 to TRBJ1-5, with TRBD1 identical over 11 bases. This CDR3 region has 15 residues. Germline trimming cut 7 bases from V and 3 bases from J; bases unmatched to any gene: 5. Per the germline V gene, CDR1 is LNHDA and CDR2 is SQIVND (reference sequence). The CDR3 DNA sequence: TGTGCCAGTACCACGGACAGGGGGCCCAATCAGCCCCAGCATTTT. Amino acid sequence: CASTTDRGPNQPQHF.

The rearrangement joins TRBV28 to TRBJ2-2; D gene uncertain. With 2 bases removed from V and 3 bases from J, the gap between germline ends came to 7 bases. The CDR3 extends over 14 amino acids. The germline gives CDR1 MDHEN, CDR2 SYDVKM. The CDR3 DNA reads as TGTGCCAGCAGTTTACTTCAGGACACCGGGGAGCTGTTTTTT. Translating it yields CASSLLQDTGELFF.

The chain joins TRBV19 to TRBJ2-3, with D possibly being TRBD1 (6 bases). Germline-derived CDR1 and CDR2 are LNHDA and SQIVND (reference sequence). V lost 5 bases, J lost 3 bases, and 15 bases lay in between. This CDR3 has 15 residues. The CDR3 DNA follows: TGTGCCAGTAGTTTTAATCCAGGGGTAACAGATACGCAGTATTTT. This translates into CASSFNPGVTDTQYF.